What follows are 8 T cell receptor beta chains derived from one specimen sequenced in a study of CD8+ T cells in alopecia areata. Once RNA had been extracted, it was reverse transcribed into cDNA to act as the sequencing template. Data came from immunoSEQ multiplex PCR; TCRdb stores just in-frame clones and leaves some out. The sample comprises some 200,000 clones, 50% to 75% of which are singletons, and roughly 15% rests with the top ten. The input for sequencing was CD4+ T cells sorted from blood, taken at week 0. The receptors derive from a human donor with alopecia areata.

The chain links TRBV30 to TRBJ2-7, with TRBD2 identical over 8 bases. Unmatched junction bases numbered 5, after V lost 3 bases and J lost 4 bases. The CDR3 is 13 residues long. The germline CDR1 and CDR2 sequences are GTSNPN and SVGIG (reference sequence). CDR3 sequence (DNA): TGTGCCTGGAGCCGGGGGGGCGCTTACGAGCAGTACTTC. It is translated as CAWSRGGAYEQYF.

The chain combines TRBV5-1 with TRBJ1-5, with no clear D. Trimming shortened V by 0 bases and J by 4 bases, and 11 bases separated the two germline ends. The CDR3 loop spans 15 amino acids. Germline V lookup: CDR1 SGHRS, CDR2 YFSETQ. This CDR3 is CASSLGGQNNQPQHF. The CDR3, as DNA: TGCGCCAGCAGCTTGGGAGGTCAGAATAATCAGCCCCAGCATTTT.

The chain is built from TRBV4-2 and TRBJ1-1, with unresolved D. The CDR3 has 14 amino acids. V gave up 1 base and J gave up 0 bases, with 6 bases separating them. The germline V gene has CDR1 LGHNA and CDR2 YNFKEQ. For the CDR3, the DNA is TGTGCCAGCAGCCAAGCACAGTTGAACACTGAAGCTTTCTTT. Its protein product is CASSQAQLNTEAFF.

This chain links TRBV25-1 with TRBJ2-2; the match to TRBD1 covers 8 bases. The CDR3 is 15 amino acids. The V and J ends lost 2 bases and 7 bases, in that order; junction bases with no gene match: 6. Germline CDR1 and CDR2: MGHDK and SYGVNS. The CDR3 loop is CASSERQGAGGELFF. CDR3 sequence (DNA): TGTGCCAGCAGTGAACGTCAGGGGGCCGGCGGGGAGCTGTTTTTT. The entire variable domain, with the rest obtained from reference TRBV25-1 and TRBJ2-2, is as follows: EADIYQTPRYLVIGTGKKITLECSQTMGHDKMYWYQQDPGMELHLIHYSYGVNSTEKGDLSSESTVSRIRTEHFPLTLESARPSHTSQYLCASSERQGAGGELFFGEGSRLTVL.

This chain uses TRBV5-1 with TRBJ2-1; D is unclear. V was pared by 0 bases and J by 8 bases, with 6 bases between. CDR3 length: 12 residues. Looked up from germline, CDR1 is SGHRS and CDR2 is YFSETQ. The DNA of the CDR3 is TGCGCCAGCAGCTTGGACAGTGATGAGCAGTTCTTC. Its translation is CASSLDSDEQFF. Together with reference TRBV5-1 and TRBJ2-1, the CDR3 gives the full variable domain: KAGVTQTPRYLIKTRGQQVTLSCSPISGHRSVSWYQQTPGQGLQFLFEYFSETQRNKGNFPGRFSGRQFSNSRSEMNVSTLELGDSALYLCASSLDSDEQFFGPGTRLTVL.

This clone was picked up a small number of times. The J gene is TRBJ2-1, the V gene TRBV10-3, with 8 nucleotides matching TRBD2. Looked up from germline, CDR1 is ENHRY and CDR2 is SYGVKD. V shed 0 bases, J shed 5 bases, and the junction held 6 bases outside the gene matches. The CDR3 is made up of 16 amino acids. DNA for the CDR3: TGTGCCATCAGTGAGTCGATCGGCGGGGGGAACAATGAGCAGTTCTTC. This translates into CAISESIGGGNNEQFF.

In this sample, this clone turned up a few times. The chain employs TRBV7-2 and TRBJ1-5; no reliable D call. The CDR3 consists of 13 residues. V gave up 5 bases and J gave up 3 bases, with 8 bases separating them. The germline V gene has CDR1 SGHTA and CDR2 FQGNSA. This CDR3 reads CASSPNNNQPQHF. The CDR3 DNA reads TGTGCCAGCAGCCCTAACAACAATCAGCCCCAGCATTTT.

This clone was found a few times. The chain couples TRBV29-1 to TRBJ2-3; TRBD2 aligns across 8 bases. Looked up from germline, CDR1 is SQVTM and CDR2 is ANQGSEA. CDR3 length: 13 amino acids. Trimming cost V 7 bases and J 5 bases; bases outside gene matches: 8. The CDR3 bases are TGCAGCGCCGCGGGGGGAACCTTAGATACGCAGTATTTT. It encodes CSAAGGTLDTQYF.